Below are 5 T cell receptor beta chains sequenced from a single sample in a study of blood T cell repertoires in COVID-19. The data were produced by immunoSEQ multiplex PCR, yet TCRdb's version contains in-frame clones alone and is incomplete. The sample includes around 140,000 clones, around 90% seen only once; the top ten take less than 2%. Sequencing was performed on peripheral blood. The source of these receptors is a woman in her fifties or sixties with acute or convalescent COVID-19.

This rearrangement joins TRBV2 to TRBJ1-6, with D perhaps TRBD1 (6 bases). The CDR3 has 14 residues. V was trimmed by 6 bases and J by 7 bases, leaving 13 bases between them. Germline-derived CDR1 and CDR2 are SNHLY and FYNNEI. CDR3 sequence (DNA): TGTGCCAGCAGGATGACAGGACACAATTCACCCCTCCACTTT. Residues: CASRMTGHNSPLHF.

The rearrangement uses TRBV6-1 and TRBJ2-7, with 7 nucleotides matching TRBD2. Trimming took 0 bases from V and 5 from J; bases not matched to a gene: 4. The CDR3 loop spans 14 amino acids. CDR1 is MNHNS, CDR2 SASEGT, per germline. In DNA, the CDR3 is TGTGCCAGCAGTGAAGCGGGAGGGCCTCACGAGCAGTACTTC. Protein sequence: CASSEAGGPHEQYF.

The CDR3 region is CSAESGQGAFF. The CDR3 DNA reads TGCAGTGCTGAGTCGGGACAGGGAGCTTTCTTT. The rearrangement uses TRBV20-1 and TRBJ1-1; 9 bases are shared with TRBD1. The CDR3 consists of 11 residues. CDR1 and CDR2 from the germline V gene are DFQATT and SNEGSKA (reference sequence). The junction had 5 bases not matched to a gene; V was cut back by 5 bases and J by 10 bases.

The V gene is TRBV7-6, the J gene TRBJ1-3; the D is unclear. The CDR3 extends over 15 amino acids. The V end lost 1 base, the J end lost 4 bases, and 11 bases lay between the germline ends. CDR1 and CDR2 from the germline V gene are SGHVS and FNYEAQ. The DNA for the CDR3 is TGTGCCAGCAGCTTAGGGCCGCGAGGGGGAAACACCATATATTTT. It is translated as CASSLGPRGGNTIYF.

CDR3 nucleotides: TGTGCCAGCAGCATTCTAGCGGGGCCTCCCTACGAGCAGTACTTC. Amino acids: CASSILAGPPYEQYF. The chain couples TRBV14 to TRBJ2-7, with 9 positions matching TRBD2. The V and J ends lost 5 bases and 2 bases, in that order; junction bases with no gene match: 7. Germline lookup yields CDR1 SGHDN and CDR2 FVKESK. The CDR3 loop spans 15 amino acids.